Listed below are T cell receptor beta chains from one sample, sequenced in a study of cytomegalovirus exposure and HLA in healthy donors. Profiled with immunoSEQ multiplex PCR; TCRdb holds only in-frame clones, not every one. This table has around 97,000 clones, roughly two thirds appearing once. The source material was PBMCs. These receptors all come from a man aged 35-49 years in good health and CMV-seronegative. Each CDR3 is given with its conserved first and last residue. Fields, in order: J gene, V gene, CDR3 protein.

TRBJ1-1	TRBV6-1	CASRLGQRRSTEAFF
TRBJ1-5	TRBV5-1	CASSLGDQNQPQHF
TRBJ1-1	TRBV5-1	CASSSGGGRGTEAFF
TRBJ1-1	TRBV7-3	CASSPRGQGNTEAFF
TRBJ2-5	TRBV13	CASSLGAGFQETQYF
TRBJ2-2	TRBV5-1	CASSWSWAGDTGELFF
TRBJ2-3	TRBV6-5	CASSYFRGVGTDTQYF
TRBJ2-3	TRBV7-2	CASSFFGGRGTDTQYF
TRBJ2-1	TRBV7-2	CASSFSGNSNEQFF
TRBJ2-1	TRBV19	CASSIDSKGRGSYNEQFF
TRBJ2-7	TRBV7-3	CASSILGQPYEQYF
TRBJ2-3	TRBV4-3	CASSQVRDTDTQYF
TRBJ1-1	TRBV5-4	CASSSQGQGTEAFF
TRBJ2-1	TRBV4-2	CASSQANSDSSEQFF
TRBJ1-1	TRBV7-6	CASSQGGWTEAFF
TRBJ1-2	TRBV6-1	CASSLRQAFYGYTF
TRBJ2-7	TRBV28	CASSLMFSSYEQYF
TRBJ1-1	TRBV6-5	CASSLRSPGGTEAFF
TRBJ2-2	TRBV28	CASSGGQGTPGELFF
TRBJ2-5	TRBV30	CAWGQGETQYF
TRBJ1-3	TRBV18	CASSPRENLYSGNTIYF
TRBJ1-1	TRBV4-2	CASSHLGTGGMTFF
TRBJ2-2	TRBV6-1	CASREAGELFF
TRBJ2-2	TRBV2	CASSVTGGWELFF
TRBJ2-5	TRBV10-3	CAISEGSGGPQETQYF
TRBJ2-3	TRBV4-3	CASSQETGEDTQYF
TRBJ2-7	TRBV18	CASSPATTSTYEQYF
TRBJ1-1	TRBV2	CASRWAPEAFF
TRBJ2-7	TRBV5-1	CASSVGQGGAYEQYF
TRBJ1-5	TRBV11-3	CASPNPQGAVQPQHF
TRBJ2-7	TRBV18	CASSPMGQSDEQYF
TRBJ2-1	TRBV6-5	CASSYLRGGTYNEQFF
TRBJ2-3	TRBV9	CASRGAGTSSWDTQYF
TRBJ1-2	TRBV28	CASSLNGLNPYGYTF
TRBJ2-5	TRBV5-6	CASSLDGETQYF
TRBJ1-4	TRBV6-5	CARERDFREKLFF
TRBJ1-1	TRBV5-1	CASSPKSGGNTEAFF
TRBJ2-1	TRBV2	CASRETSGAYNEQFF
TRBJ2-7	TRBV13	CASSFGQDFYEQYF
TRBJ1-1	TRBV2	CASVKGRQVPWQTEAFF
TRBJ2-7	TRBV7-6	CASSTAGGAAYEQYF
TRBJ2-7	TRBV5-1	CASSLTVPGQGEYEQYF
TRBJ2-7	TRBV7-9	CASSSGRRGTLYEQYF
NA	TRBV7-6	CASSQRQGTYEQYF
TRBJ2-7	TRBV7-2	CASSLVTSGSSYEQYF
TRBJ1-5	TRBV30	CAWSNNYFRQGGQPQHF
TRBJ1-2	TRBV7-6	CASSSTETSRYTF
TRBJ2-5	TRBV5-1	CASSSATSGGAGETQYF